One sample yielded the 19 T cell receptor beta chains listed below, sequenced in a study of early stage breast cancer tumors. Libraries were prepared by immunoSEQ multiplex PCR; TCRdb keeps only in-frame clonotypes and omits some of them. In the table there are more than 65,000 clones, 65% to 85% of which are singletons. Input material: blood. These receptors were obtained from a person in their 40s with breast cancer.

V gene TRBV13 combines with J gene TRBJ2-1, with 8 bases matching TRBD1. The germline V gene encodes CDR1 PRHDT and CDR2 FYEKMQ (reference sequence). J was trimmed by 8 bases and V by 4 bases; bases with no gene match: 4. CDR3 length: 13 amino acids. The CDR3 reads CASSSGQGYEQFF. The CDR3 nucleotides are TGTGCCAGCAGCTCCGGACAGGGCTATGAGCAGTTCTTC. Complete variable domain (other parts from reference TRBV13 and TRBJ2-1): AAGVIQSPRHLIKEKRETATLKCYPIPRHDTVYWYQQGPGQDPQFLISFYEKMQSDKGSIPDRFSAQQFSDYHSELNMSSLELGDSALYFCASSSGQGYEQFFGPGTRLTVL.

The CDR3 region is CASSQGLYEQYF. In DNA form, the CDR3 reads TGTGCCAGCAGCCAGGGACTGTACGAGCAGTACTTC. This sequence joins TRBV7-8 and TRBJ2-7; D is perhaps TRBD2 (6 bases). V was trimmed by 5 bases and J by 4 bases, leaving 9 bases between them. CDR3 length equals 12 residues. The germline CDR1 and CDR2 sequences are SGHVS and FQNEAQ.

The chain links TRBV6-5 to TRBJ2-1, with TRBD1 matching 9 bases. From germline, CDR1 is MNHEY and CDR2 SVGAGI. The trim removed 9 bases at V and 4 bases at J, leaving 7 bases unmatched. The CDR3 spans 14 residues. The CDR3, as DNA: TGTGCCAGTCCCGGGACAGGGACTTACAATGAGCAGTTCTTC. Protein sequence: CASPGTGTYNEQFF.

This chain joins TRBV7-9 and TRBJ1-3; D gene ambiguous. The CDR3 loop spans 14 amino acids. The V gene's germline CDR1 is SEHNR and CDR2 FQNEAQ (reference sequence). V lost 4 bases to trimming and J lost 0 bases, with 7 bases between them. The CDR3 DNA reads TGTGCCAGCAGCTGGGCGGGCTCTGGAAACACCATATATTTT. This codes for CASSWAGSGNTIYF.

The chain combines TRBV6-1 with TRBJ2-7; possibly TRBD2 for D (5 bases). This CDR3 has 11 amino acids. The V and J ends lost 7 bases and 2 bases respectively, with 6 bases between them. Germline CDR1 and CDR2: MNHNS and SASEGT. DNA for the CDR3: TGTGCCAGCAAGGAGGCCTACGAGCAGTACTTC. It translates to CASKEAYEQYF.

The chain uses TRBV5-6 and TRBJ2-1; TRBD2 agrees at 13 bases. V trimming: 9 bases; J trimming: 6 bases; junction bases outside the gene matches: 15. CDR1 is SGHDT and CDR2 is YYEEEE in the germline V gene. There are 17 residues in the CDR3. The CDR3 DNA reads TGTGCCACCATTCGACTAGCGGGAGGAGGGGGGGGCAATGAGCAGTTCTTC. This codes for CATIRLAGGGGGNEQFF.

The rearrangement uses TRBV5-1 and TRBJ2-7; 8 bases align to TRBD1. Germline V gene lookup returns CDR1 SGHRS and CDR2 YFSETQ. Trimming cost V 8 bases and J 2 bases; bases outside gene matches: 6. The CDR3 is 13 residues long. This chain's CDR3 is CARGTGSTYEQYF. As DNA, the CDR3 is TGCGCCAGGGGGACAGGATCGACCTACGAGCAGTACTTC.

The gene calls are TRBV2 and TRBJ2-3, with 11 bases identical to TRBD2. V gave up 3 bases and J gave up 7 bases; unmatched junction bases: 9. Germline V gene sequence: CDR1 SNHLY, CDR2 FYNNEI. This CDR3 spans 16 amino acids. In DNA form, the CDR3 reads TGTGCCAGCAGTGATATGGGTAGCGGGAGGGGGAATACGCAGTATTTT. This translates into CASSDMGSGRGNTQYF.

J is TRBJ2-7 and V is TRBV5-6; D is perhaps TRBD2 (6 bases). The germline V and J ends were trimmed by 2 bases and 2 bases, with 11 bases remaining between them. Germline loops: CDR1 SGHDT, CDR2 YYEEEE. The CDR3 sequence is 14 residues long. Here the CDR3 DNA reads TGTGCCAGCAGCTTTGGCGGGATCCCCTACGAGCAGTACTTC. Its translation: CASSFGGIPYEQYF.

The chain joins TRBV30 to TRBJ1-4; D is possibly TRBD1 (5 bases). The V gene's germline CDR1 is GTSNPN and CDR2 SVGIG (reference sequence). V lost 0 bases and J lost 5, with 13 bases in between. This CDR3 has 15 amino acids. The CDR3 spells CAWSVWDPNNEKLFF. In DNA form, the CDR3 reads TGTGCCTGGAGTGTATGGGACCCCAACAATGAAAAACTGTTTTTT.

The genes are TRBV9 and TRBJ2-5; weak D call: TRBD2 (6 bases). Deletions cut 7 bases from V and 5 bases from J, with 18 bases between. The CDR3 consists of 14 residues. Looked up from germline, CDR1 is SGDLS and CDR2 is YYNGEE. CDR3 sequence reads: CASSGERGGETQYF. CDR3 nucleotides: TGTGCCAGCTCGGGGGAGAGAGGCGGGGAGACCCAGTACTTC.

The sample holds one count of this clone. DNA of the CDR3: TGTGCCAGCTCCTCTCCCGGATCCGAGCAGTACTTC. It codes for CASSSPGSEQYF. The V call is TRBV28, the J call TRBJ2-7; D not certain. The CDR3 loop spans 12 amino acids. V gave up 8 bases and J gave up 6 bases, with 14 bases separating them. CDR1 is MDHEN and CDR2 is SYDVKM in the germline V gene. Complete variable domain (other parts from reference TRBV28 and TRBJ2-7): DVKVTQSSRYLVKRTGEKVFLECVQDMDHENMFWYRQDPGLGLRLIYFSYDVKMKEKGDIPEGYSVSREKKERFSLILESASTNQTSMYLCASSSPGSEQYFGPGTRLTVT.

The J gene is TRBJ2-6, the V gene TRBV7-9; D may be TRBD1 (6 bases). This CDR3 is 18 amino acids long. Trimming removed 1 base from V and 2 bases from J, with 15 bases in between. CDR1 SEHNR and CDR2 FQNEAQ come from the germline V gene (reference sequence). This CDR3 is CASSLVAPQGTGANVLTF. CDR3 DNA sequence: TGTGCCAGCAGCTTAGTAGCGCCACAGGGTACTGGGGCCAACGTCCTGACTTTC.

This clone was seen only once. The genes are TRBV7-9 and TRBJ2-5, with D tentatively TRBD1 (6 bases). Trimming took 7 bases from V and 5 from J, leaving 17 bases between them. The CDR3 is 14 amino acids. In germline, CDR1 is SEHNR, CDR2 FQNEAQ (reference sequence). Written as DNA, the CDR3 is TGTGCCAGCACCCATAATGTGGGGGCTGAGACCCAGTACTTC. This codes for CASTHNVGAETQYF.

The chain links TRBV9 to TRBJ1-3; D uncertain. CDR3 length: 14 amino acids. The V gene's germline CDR1 is SGDLS and CDR2 YYNGEE. V gave up 4 bases and J gave up 0 bases, with 8 bases separating them. This chain's CDR3 is CASSTTYSGNTIYF. The CDR3 nucleotides read TGTGCCAGCAGCACTACCTACTCTGGAAACACCATATATTTT.

The V call is TRBV2, the J call TRBJ2-2; D remains unclear. CDR1 is SNHLY and CDR2 is FYNNEI in the germline V gene. V gave up 7 bases and J gave up 7 bases, with 13 bases separating them. CDR3 length: 13 amino acids. This CDR3 is CASNGHEVGELFF. In DNA, the CDR3 is TGTGCCAGCAACGGGCACGAGGTCGGGGAGCTGTTTTTT.

This clone was seen a single time. This chain links TRBV10-3 with TRBJ1-2; 8 positions agree with TRBD1. The CDR3 loop spans 14 amino acids. Trimming took 4 bases from V and 7 from J; bases not matched to a gene: 8. Germline V gene data show CDR1 as ENHRY and CDR2 as SYGVKD. CDR3 DNA: TGTGCCATCAGTGTGGGACAGGCGATTGCTGGCTACACCTTC. It specifies CAISVGQAIAGYTF.

The chain combines TRBV7-9 with TRBJ2-2; D is ambiguous. The CDR3 extends over 12 amino acids. Germline CDR1 SEHNR, CDR2 FQNEAQ (reference sequence). Trimming shortened V by 2 bases and J by 6 bases, and 4 bases separated the two germline ends. CDR3 nucleotide sequence: TGTGCCAGCAGCTTACGCCCCGGGGAGCTGTTTTTT. This translates into CASSLRPGELFF.

This clone has a single count. The chain is built from TRBV6-1 and TRBJ2-5; no definite D call. Trimming took 3 bases from V and 7 from J, leaving 3 bases between them. Germline CDR1 is MNHNS and CDR2 is SASEGT. The CDR3 extends over 10 amino acids. CDR3 protein: CASSEATQYF. CDR3 nucleotides: TGTGCCAGCAGTGAGGCGACCCAGTACTTC.